The TCR beta chain under discussion was sequenced for a study of PD-1 blockade in classical Hodgkin lymphoma. This CDR3 comprises 13 residues. Germline V gene sequence: CDR1 LNHDA, CDR2 SQIVND (reference sequence). Between the trimmed V and J ends, which lost 7 bases and 4 bases, there was a span of 11 bases. Study-level points and caveats: Healthy donors reportedly exceeded newly diagnosed patients in baseline TCR diversity.

The data were produced by immunoSEQ multiplex PCR, yet TCRdb's version contains in-frame clones alone and is incomplete. The profile shows 53,000 or so clones, 65% to 85% of them singletons. Every patient was affected by relapse after autologous stem cell transplantation, while exposure to brentuximab vedotin was not uniform. This clone occurred once. The antigen is not known. The TCR originated in a human donor with classical Hodgkin lymphoma. Material: peripheral blood mononuclear cells (PBMCs), obtained at baseline. This rearrangement joins TRBV19 to TRBJ2-1, with D tentatively TRBD1 (6 bases). CDR3: CASTLTGYNEQFF. The CDR3 DNA reads as TGTGCCAGTACCCTGACAGGTTACAATGAGCAGTTCTTC.